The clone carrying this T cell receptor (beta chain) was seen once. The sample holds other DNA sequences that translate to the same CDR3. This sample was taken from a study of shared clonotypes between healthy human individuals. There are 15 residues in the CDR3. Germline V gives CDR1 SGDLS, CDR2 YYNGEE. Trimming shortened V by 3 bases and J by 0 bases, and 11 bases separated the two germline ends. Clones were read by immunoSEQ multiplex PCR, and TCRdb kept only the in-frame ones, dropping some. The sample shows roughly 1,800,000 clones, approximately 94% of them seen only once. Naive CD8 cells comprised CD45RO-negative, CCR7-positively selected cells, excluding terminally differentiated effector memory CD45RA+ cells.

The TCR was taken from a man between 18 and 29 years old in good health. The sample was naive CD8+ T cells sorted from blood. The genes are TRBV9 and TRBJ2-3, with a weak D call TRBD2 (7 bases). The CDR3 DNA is TGTGCCAGCAGCGCGGGGGGCACTAGCACAGATACGCAGTATTTT. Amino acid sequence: CASSAGGTSTDTQYF.